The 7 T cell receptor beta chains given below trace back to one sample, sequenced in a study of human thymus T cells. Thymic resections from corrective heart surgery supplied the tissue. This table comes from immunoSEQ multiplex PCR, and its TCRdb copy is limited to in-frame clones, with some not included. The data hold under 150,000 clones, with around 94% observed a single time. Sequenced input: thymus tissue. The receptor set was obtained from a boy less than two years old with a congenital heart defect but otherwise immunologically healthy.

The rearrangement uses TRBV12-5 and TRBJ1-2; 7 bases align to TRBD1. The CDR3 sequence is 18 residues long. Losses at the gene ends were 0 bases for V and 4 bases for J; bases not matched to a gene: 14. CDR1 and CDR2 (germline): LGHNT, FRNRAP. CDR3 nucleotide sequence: TGTGCTAGTGGTTTGGTAGGGGGCAGGGGCATATACCTCTATGGCTACACCTTC. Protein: CASGLVGGRGIYLYGYTF.

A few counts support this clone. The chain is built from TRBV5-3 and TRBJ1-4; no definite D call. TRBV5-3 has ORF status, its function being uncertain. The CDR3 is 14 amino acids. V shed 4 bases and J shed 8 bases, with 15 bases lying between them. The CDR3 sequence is CARSPTGPSEKLFF. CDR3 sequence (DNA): TGTGCCAGAAGCCCCACGGGCCCGTCGGAAAAACTGTTTTTT.

CDR3 DNA: TGTGCCAGCAGCTTAAGTCCAAGGGGGAAGAACACTGAAGCTTTCTTT. The encoded protein is CASSLSPRGKNTEAFF. The chain couples TRBV7-3 to TRBJ1-1; tentative D call: TRBD1 (6 bases). Germline V CDR1 and CDR2: SGHTA, FQGTGA. This CDR3 is 16 amino acids long. V lost 1 base, J lost 1 base, and 13 bases lay in between.

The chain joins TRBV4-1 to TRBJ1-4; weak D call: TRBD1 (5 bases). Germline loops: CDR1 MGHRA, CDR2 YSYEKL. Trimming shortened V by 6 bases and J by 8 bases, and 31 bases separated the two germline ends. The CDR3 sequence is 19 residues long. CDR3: CASSIEQGTDTELGEKLFF. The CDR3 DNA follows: TGCGCCAGCAGTATCGAACAAGGGACGGATACTGAGTTAGGAGAAAAACTGTTTTTT.

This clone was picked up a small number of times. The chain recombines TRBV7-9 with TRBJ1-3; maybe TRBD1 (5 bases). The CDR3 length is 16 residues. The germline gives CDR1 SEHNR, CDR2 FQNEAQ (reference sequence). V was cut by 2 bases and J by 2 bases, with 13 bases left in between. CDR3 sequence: CASSLQGGRAGNTIYF. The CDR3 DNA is TGTGCCAGCAGCTTACAGGGCGGAAGAGCTGGAAACACCATATATTTT.

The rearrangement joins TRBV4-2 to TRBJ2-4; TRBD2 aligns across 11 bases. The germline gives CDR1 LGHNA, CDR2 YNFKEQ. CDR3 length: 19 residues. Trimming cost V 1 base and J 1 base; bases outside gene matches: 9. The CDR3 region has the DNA TGTGCCAGCAGCCAAGTAGTAGCGGGGGGGCTACGGGCCAAAAACATTCAGTACTTC. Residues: CASSQVVAGGLRAKNIQYF.

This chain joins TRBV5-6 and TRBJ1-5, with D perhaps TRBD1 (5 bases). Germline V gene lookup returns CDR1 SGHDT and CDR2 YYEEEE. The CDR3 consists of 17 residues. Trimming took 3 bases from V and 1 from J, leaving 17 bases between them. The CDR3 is CASSSYTGDLSNQPQHF. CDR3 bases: TGTGCCAGCAGCTCTTACACAGGAGACCTCAGCAATCAGCCCCAGCATTTT.